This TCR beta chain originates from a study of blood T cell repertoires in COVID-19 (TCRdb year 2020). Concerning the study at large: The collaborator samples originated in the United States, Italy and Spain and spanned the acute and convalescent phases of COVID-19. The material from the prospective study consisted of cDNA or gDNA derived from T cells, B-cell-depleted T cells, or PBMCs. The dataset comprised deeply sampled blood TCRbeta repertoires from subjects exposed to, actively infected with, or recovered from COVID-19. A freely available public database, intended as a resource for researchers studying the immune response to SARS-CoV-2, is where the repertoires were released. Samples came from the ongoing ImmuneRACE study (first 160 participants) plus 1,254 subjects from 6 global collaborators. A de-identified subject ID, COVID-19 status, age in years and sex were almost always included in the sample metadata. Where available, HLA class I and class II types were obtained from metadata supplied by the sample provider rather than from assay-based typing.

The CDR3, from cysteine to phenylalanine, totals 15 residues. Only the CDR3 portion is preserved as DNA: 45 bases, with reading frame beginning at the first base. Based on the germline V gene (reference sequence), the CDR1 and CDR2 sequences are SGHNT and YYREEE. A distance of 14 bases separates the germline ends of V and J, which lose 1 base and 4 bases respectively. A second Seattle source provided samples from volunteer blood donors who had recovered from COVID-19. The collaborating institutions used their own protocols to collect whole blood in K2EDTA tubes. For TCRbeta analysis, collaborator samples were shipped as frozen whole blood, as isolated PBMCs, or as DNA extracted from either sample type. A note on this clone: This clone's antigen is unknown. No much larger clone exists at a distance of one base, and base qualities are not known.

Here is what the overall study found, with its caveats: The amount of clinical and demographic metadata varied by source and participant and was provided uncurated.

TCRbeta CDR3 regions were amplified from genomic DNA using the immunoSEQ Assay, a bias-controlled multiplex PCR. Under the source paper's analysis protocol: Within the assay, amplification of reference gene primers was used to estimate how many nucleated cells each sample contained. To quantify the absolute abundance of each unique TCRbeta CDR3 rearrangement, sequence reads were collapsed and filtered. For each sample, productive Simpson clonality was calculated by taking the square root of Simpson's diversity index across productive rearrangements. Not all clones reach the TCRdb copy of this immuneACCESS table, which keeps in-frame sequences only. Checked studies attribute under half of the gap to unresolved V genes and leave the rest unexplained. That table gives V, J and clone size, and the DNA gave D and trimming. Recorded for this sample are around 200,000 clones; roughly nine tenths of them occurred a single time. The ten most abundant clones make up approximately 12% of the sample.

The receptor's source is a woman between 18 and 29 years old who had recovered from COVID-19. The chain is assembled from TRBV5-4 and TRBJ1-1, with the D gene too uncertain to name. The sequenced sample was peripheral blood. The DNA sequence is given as TGTGCCAGCAGCTTGAATCTTCGTGGCGGCACTGAAGCTTTCTTT. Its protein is CASSLNLRGGTEAFF.